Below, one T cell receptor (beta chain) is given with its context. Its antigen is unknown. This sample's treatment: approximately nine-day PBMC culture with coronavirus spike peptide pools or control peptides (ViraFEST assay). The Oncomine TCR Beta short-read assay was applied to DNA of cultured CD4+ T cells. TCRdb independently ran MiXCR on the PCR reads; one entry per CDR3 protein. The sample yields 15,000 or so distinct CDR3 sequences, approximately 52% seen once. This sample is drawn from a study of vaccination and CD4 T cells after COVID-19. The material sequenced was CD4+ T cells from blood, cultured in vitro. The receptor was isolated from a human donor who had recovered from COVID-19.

DNA for the CDR3: TGCAGTGCTAGAAGTCCCGGGGAGACCCAGTACTTC. It encodes CSARSPGETQYF. This chain uses TRBV20-1 with TRBJ2-5, with D unresolved. CDR1 is DFQATT and CDR2 is SNEGSKA in the germline V gene (reference sequence). This CDR3 spans 12 amino acids. Trimming shortened V by 2 bases and J by 5 bases, and 9 bases separated the two germline ends.